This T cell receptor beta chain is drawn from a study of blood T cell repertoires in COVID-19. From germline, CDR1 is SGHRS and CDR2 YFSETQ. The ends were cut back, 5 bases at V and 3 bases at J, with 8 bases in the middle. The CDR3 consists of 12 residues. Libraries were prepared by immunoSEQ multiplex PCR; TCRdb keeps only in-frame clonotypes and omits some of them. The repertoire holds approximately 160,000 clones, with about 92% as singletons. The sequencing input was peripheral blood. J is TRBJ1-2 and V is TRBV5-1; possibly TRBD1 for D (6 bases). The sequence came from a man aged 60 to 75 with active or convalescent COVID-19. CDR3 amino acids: CASSGGDYGYTF. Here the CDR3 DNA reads TGCGCCAGCAGTGGGGGCGACTATGGCTACACCTTC.